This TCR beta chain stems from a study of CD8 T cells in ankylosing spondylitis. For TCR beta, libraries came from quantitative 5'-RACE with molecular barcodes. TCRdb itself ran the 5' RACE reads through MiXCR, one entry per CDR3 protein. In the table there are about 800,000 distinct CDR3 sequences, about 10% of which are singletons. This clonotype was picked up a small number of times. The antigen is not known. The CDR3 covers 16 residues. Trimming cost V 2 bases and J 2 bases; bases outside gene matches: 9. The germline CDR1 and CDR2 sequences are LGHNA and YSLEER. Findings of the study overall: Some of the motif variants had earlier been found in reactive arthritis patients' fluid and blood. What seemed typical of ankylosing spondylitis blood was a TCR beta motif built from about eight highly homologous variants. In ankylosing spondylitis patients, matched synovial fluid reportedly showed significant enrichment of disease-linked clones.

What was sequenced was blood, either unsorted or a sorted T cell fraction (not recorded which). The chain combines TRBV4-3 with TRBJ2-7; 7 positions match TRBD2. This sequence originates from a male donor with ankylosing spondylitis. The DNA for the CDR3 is TGCGCCAGCAGCCAATTAACATCGGGAGGTCCCTACGAGCAGTACTTC. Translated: CASSQLTSGGPYEQYF.